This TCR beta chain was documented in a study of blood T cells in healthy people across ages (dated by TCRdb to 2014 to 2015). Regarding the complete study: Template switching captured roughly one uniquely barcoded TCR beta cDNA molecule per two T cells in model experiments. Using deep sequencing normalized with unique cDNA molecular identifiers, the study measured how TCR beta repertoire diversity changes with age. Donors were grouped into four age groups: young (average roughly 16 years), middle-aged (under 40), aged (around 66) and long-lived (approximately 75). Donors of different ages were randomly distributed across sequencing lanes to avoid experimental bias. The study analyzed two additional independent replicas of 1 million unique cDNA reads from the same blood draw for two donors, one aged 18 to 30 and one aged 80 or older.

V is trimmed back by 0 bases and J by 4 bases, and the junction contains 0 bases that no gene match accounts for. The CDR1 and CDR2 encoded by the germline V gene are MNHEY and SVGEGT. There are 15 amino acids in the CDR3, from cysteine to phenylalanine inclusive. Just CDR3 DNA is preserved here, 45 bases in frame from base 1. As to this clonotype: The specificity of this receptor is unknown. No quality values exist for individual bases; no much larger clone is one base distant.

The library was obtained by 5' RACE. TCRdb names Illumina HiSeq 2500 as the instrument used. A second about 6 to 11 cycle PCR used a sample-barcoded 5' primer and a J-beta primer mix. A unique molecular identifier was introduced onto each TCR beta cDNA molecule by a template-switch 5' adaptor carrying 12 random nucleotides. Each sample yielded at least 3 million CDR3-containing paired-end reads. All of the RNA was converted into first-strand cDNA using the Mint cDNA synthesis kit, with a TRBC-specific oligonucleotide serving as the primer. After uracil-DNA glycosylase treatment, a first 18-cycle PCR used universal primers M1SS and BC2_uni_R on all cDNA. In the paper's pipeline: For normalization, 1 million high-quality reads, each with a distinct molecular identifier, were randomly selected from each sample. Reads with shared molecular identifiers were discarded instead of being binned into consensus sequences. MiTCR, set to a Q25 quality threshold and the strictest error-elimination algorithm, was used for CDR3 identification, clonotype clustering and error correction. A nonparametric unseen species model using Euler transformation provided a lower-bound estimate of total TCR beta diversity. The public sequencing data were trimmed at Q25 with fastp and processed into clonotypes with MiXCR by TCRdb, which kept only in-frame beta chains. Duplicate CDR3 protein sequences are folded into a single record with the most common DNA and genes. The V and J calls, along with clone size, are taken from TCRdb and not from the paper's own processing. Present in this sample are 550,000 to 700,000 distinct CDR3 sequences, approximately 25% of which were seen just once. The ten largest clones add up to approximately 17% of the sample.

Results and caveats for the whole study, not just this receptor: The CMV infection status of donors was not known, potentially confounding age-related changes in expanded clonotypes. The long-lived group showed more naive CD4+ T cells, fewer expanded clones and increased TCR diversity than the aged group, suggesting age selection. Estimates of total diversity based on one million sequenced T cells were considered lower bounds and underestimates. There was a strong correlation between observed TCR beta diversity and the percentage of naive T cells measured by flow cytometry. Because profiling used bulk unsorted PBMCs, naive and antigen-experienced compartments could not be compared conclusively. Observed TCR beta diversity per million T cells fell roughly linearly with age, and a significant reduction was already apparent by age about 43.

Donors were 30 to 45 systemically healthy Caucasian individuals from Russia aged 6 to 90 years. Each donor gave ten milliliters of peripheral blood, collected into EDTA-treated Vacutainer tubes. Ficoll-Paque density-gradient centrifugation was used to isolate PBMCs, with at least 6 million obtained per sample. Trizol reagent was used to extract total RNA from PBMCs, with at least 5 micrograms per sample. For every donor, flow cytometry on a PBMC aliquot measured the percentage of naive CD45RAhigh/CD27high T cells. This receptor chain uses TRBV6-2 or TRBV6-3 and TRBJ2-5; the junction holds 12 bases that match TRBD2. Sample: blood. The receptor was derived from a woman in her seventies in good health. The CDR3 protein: CASSYSGLAGETQYF. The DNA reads TGTGCCAGCAGTTACTCGGGACTAGCGGGAGAGACCCAGTACTTC.